This T cell receptor (beta chain) emerged from a study of T cell changes during pregnancy in multiple sclerosis. Assay used: immunoSEQ multiplex PCR; TCRdb lists only in-frame clones, some missing. The sample lists 15,000 or so clones; 95% to 96% were seen once. Trimming took off 0 bases at V and 2 bases at J, with 16 bases between the two ends. Germline-derived CDR1 and CDR2 are ENHRY and SYGVKD. The CDR3 is 17 residues long. V usage is TRBV10-3 and J usage is TRBJ1-2; D ambiguous. This material consisted of peripheral blood, taken in the third trimester of pregnancy. This TCR was sampled from a female donor with multiple sclerosis, enrolled in a pregnancy study. The CDR3 protein is CAISESLAGSNNYGYTF. CDR3 nucleotides: TGTGCCATCAGTGAGTCTCTTGCAGGATCAAACAACTATGGCTACACCTTC.